Here is one T cell receptor beta chain with its context. Antigen specificity is unknown. The data stem from a study of STAT5B mutations in CD4+ large granular lymphocyte leukemia. Sequencing was at survey level. TCRdb's copy holds only in-frame clones and misses some; the assay was immunoSEQ multiplex PCR. The sample gives some 38,000 clones, 85% of which show up once; roughly 1.2% is in the top ten. Study-wide results and caveats: About 26% of private leukemic clonotypes occurred rarely in other patients' non-leukemic repertoires. Compared with healthy controls (2/35), patient top clones favored TRBV06 (8/27). Data were not HLA-matched across samples.

This CDR3 is built from 16 residues. Trimming pared 4 bases from V and 2 bases from J, leaving 12 bases between. CDR1 and CDR2 from the germline V gene are LGHNA and YSLEER. The chain joins TRBV4-3 to TRBJ2-6; D is perhaps TRBD1 (5 bases). This clonotype was sampled from a human donor in good health. Sequencing was done on a sample of CD4+ T cells from blood buffy coats. The CDR3 loop is CASSRGGATGANVLTF. The CDR3 DNA sequence: TGCGCCAGCAGCCGCGGTGGGGCCACTGGGGCCAACGTCCTGACTTTC.